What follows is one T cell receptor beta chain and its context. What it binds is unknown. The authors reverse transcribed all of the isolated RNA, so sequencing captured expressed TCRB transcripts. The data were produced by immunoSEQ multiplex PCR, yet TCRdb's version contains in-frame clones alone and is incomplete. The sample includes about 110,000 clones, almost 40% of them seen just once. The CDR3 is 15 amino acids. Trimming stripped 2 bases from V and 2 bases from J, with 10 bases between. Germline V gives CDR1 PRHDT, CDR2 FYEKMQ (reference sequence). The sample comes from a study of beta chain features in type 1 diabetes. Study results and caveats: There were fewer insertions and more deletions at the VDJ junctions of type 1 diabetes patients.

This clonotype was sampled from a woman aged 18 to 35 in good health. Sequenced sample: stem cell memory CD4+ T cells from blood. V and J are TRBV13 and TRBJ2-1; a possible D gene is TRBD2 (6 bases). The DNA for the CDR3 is TGTGCCAGCAGCTTATTCGGGAGCGCCTACAATGAGCAGTTCTTC. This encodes CASSLFGSAYNEQFF.